These 19 T cell receptor beta chains were sequenced from one sample in a study of blood T cell repertoires in COVID-19. Sequencing was performed with immunoSEQ multiplex PCR; in TCRdb, only in-frame clones are kept and a portion is missing. The sample shows about 180,000 clones, 85% to 90% of them seen only once. Sequencing was done on a sample of peripheral blood. These receptor sequences come from a woman in her 30s with active or convalescent COVID-19.

The chain joins TRBV7-9 to TRBJ2-7; 10 bases agree with TRBD2. The germline gives CDR1 SEHNR, CDR2 FQNEAQ (reference sequence). V was pared by 4 bases and J by 0 bases, with 9 bases of the junction left unmatched. There are 17 residues in the CDR3. CDR3 sequence reads: CASSSPTSGLSSYEQYF. The CDR3 DNA sequence: TGTGCCAGCAGCTCGCCGACTAGCGGGTTGAGCTCCTACGAGCAGTACTTC.

The chain links TRBV28 to TRBJ2-3, with 7 bases aligning to TRBD2. The V segment lost 2 bases and the J segment 4 bases; nucleotides outside the gene matches: 12. From germline, CDR1 is MDHEN and CDR2 SYDVKM. This CDR3 has 17 amino acids. CDR3 sequence: CASSLRRTREEADTQYF. In nucleotides, the CDR3 is TGTGCCAGCAGTTTACGGAGAACCCGGGAGGAGGCAGATACGCAGTATTTT.

The chain recombines TRBV11-2 with TRBJ1-2; 7 bases align to TRBD1. Germline loops: CDR1 SGHAT, CDR2 FQNNGV. CDR3 length: 14 residues. The junction had 5 bases not matched to a gene; V was cut back by 1 base and J by 6 bases. The CDR3 nucleotides read TGTGCCAGCAGCTTAGTTACAGGGGTTGATGGCTACACCTTC. It specifies CASSLVTGVDGYTF.

The chain carries TRBV30 and TRBJ1-1; D uncertain. Germline V lookup: CDR1 GTSNPN, CDR2 SVGIG (reference sequence). CDR3 size: 11 residues. Trimming removed 3 bases at V and 4 bases at J, with 6 bases between. CDR3 in amino acids: CAWRAATEAFF. The CDR3 DNA sequence: TGTGCCTGGAGGGCCGCCACTGAAGCTTTCTTT.

As to this clone: This same CDR3 is encoded by further DNA sequences in the sample. The gene calls are TRBV18 and TRBJ1-1; TRBD1 agrees at 7 bases. Germline V gives CDR1 KGHSH, CDR2 LQKENI. There are 14 residues in the CDR3. V lost 3 bases, J lost 3 bases, and 4 bases stayed unmatched. This CDR3 reads CASSPGTGDTEAFF. The CDR3 DNA reads TGTGCCAGCTCACCGGGTACAGGGGACACTGAAGCTTTCTTT. Full variable domain (remainder filled in from reference TRBV18 and TRBJ1-1): NAGVMQNPRHLVRRRGQEARLRCSPMKGHSHVYWYRQLPEEGLKFMVYLQKENIIDESGMPKERFSAEFPKEGPSILRIQQVVRGDSAAYFCASSPGTGDTEAFFGQGTRLTVV.

This clone was seen a single time. In DNA form, the CDR3 reads TGTGCCAGCAGCCAACTTATACGGGACACTGAAGCTTTCTTT. Translated: CASSQLIRDTEAFF. This chain links TRBV3-1 (or the pseudogene TRBV3-2) with TRBJ1-1, with no clear D. V was trimmed by 2 bases and J by 3 bases, leaving 10 bases between them. Germline V gives CDR1 LGHDT, CDR2 YNNKEL (reference sequence). This CDR3 has 14 amino acids.

The chain links TRBV28 to TRBJ1-4; possible D gene TRBD1, 6 bases. The germline V gene encodes CDR1 MDHEN and CDR2 SYDVKM. V shed 3 bases and J shed 10 bases, with 18 bases lying between them. This CDR3 region has 15 residues. The CDR3 loop is CASSLGGASDRKLFF. The CDR3 DNA reads TGTGCCAGCAGTTTGGGGGGGGCCAGTGATAGAAAACTGTTTTTT.

A few counts support this clone. V gene TRBV2 combines with J gene TRBJ1-2; D gene unclear. This CDR3 contains 13 residues. Trimming removed 3 bases from V and 5 bases from J, with 10 bases in between. Per the germline V gene, CDR1 is SNHLY and CDR2 is FYNNEI. Here the CDR3 DNA reads TGTGCCAGCAGTGATGGCAGTTGGTATGGCTACACCTTC. Its protein product is CASSDGSWYGYTF.

This clone has more than one count but fewer than ten. V is TRBV28 and J is TRBJ2-1, with TRBD2 identical over 7 bases. The CDR3 has 14 residues. V trimming: 4 bases; J trimming: 5 bases; junction bases outside the gene matches: 5. Germline CDR1 MDHEN, CDR2 SYDVKM. The CDR3 nucleotides are TGTGCCAGCAGTTCAAGCGGGGCGCACAATGAGCAGTTCTTC. Its protein product is CASSSSGAHNEQFF. The complete variable domain, with remaining parts taken from reference TRBV28 and TRBJ2-1, reads DVKVTQSSRYLVKRTGEKVFLECVQDMDHENMFWYRQDPGLGLRLIYFSYDVKMKEKGDIPEGYSVSREKKERFSLILESASTNQTSMYLCASSSSGAHNEQFFGPGTRLTVL.

The V call is TRBV5-1, the J call TRBJ2-7, with D perhaps TRBD1 (6 bases). Germline values: CDR1 SGHRS, CDR2 YFSETQ. The CDR3 sequence is 13 residues long. V lost 4 bases to trimming and J lost 7 bases, with 15 bases between them. Here the CDR3 DNA reads TGCGCCAGCAGCCACAATGGGGGCGAGGAGCAGTACTTC. This encodes CASSHNGGEEQYF.

V usage is TRBV5-1 and J usage is TRBJ1-2; 8 bases map to TRBD1. CDR3 length: 14 residues. The V and J ends lost 4 bases and 4 bases, in that order; junction bases with no gene match: 6. Germline CDR1 SGHRS, CDR2 YFSETQ. The CDR3 loop is CASSAPGGVYGYTF. The CDR3 bases are TGCGCCAGCAGCGCCCCAGGGGGCGTCTATGGCTACACCTTC. Full variable domain (missing parts from reference TRBV5-1 and TRBJ1-2): KAGVTQTPRYLIKTRGQQVTLSCSPISGHRSVSWYQQTPGQGLQFLFEYFSETQRNKGNFPGRFSGRQFSNSRSEMNVSTLELGDSALYLCASSAPGGVYGYTFGSGTRLTVV.

The chain carries TRBV18 and TRBJ2-7; TRBD1 matches at 9 bases. Germline V gene sequence: CDR1 KGHSH, CDR2 LQKENI. This CDR3 is built from 14 residues. The V and J ends lost 3 bases and 4 bases, in that order; junction bases with no gene match: 4. CDR3 region: CASSPGTGLYEQYF. The CDR3 nucleotides read TGTGCCAGCTCACCCGGGACAGGGTTATACGAGCAGTACTTC.

The rearrangement joins TRBV30 to TRBJ2-5; 11 bases are a match to TRBD2. Per the germline V gene, CDR1 is GTSNPN and CDR2 is SVGIG (reference sequence). The V and J ends lost 3 bases and 4 bases, in that order; junction bases with no gene match: 4. CDR3 length: 14 amino acids. The chain's CDR3 is CAWSPLAGGETQYF. The CDR3 DNA reads TGTGCCTGGAGCCCCCTAGCGGGGGGAGAGACCCAGTACTTC.

V gene TRBV25-1 combines with J gene TRBJ1-2; 9 bases match TRBD1. The CDR3 length is 13 residues. The germline CDR1 and CDR2 sequences are MGHDK and SYGVNS. With V trimmed by 3 bases and J by 4 bases, 0 bases remained unmatched. The CDR3 nucleotides are TGTGCCAGCAGTGAGGGACAGGGCTATGGCTACACCTTC. Its translation: CASSEGQGYGYTF.

The chain joins TRBV18 to TRBJ1-6, with TRBD1 as a possible D gene (5 bases). CDR1 is KGHSH and CDR2 is LQKENI in the germline V gene. The CDR3 consists of 18 residues. Trimming took off 2 bases at V and 0 bases at J, with 14 bases between the two ends. The CDR3 protein is CASSPIPDMSSYNSPLHF. CDR3 coding DNA: TGTGCCAGCTCACCAATTCCGGACATGAGCTCCTATAATTCACCCCTCCACTTT.

The CDR3 sequence: CASSTQSDRDYGYTF. In nucleotides, the CDR3 is TGTGCCAGCAGTACCCAATCGGACAGGGACTATGGCTACACCTTC. The rearrangement joins TRBV6-5 to TRBJ1-2; 8 bases line up with TRBD1. This CDR3 region has 15 residues. Losses at the gene ends were 5 bases for V and 3 bases for J; bases not matched to a gene: 8. Germline-derived CDR1 and CDR2 are MNHEY and SVGAGI.

V usage is TRBV24-1 and J usage is TRBJ2-5; possible D gene TRBD2, 5 bases. There are 14 residues in the CDR3. Germline lookup yields CDR1 KGHDR and CDR2 SFDVKD. Trimming took 1 base from V and 2 from J, leaving 7 bases between them. The DNA for the CDR3 is TGTGCCACCAGTGATTTTGGAGGACAAGAGACCCAGTACTTC. This codes for CATSDFGGQETQYF.

The V and J genes are TRBV30 and TRBJ1-4; 11 bases map to TRBD1. Trimming took 2 bases from V and 8 from J; bases not matched to a gene: 1. There are 13 residues in the CDR3. Looked up from germline, CDR1 is GTSNPN and CDR2 is SVGIG (reference sequence). The CDR3 here is CAWSWTGGEKLFF. In DNA, the CDR3 is TGTGCCTGGAGTTGGACAGGGGGCGAAAAACTGTTTTTT.

There are a few counts of this clone. The genes are TRBV3-1 (or the pseudogene TRBV3-2) and TRBJ2-5, with 16 nucleotides matching TRBD2. The CDR3 is 18 residues long. V dropped 3 bases and J dropped 5; count of bases not matched to a gene: 9. Germline V gives CDR1 LGHDT, CDR2 YNNKEL (reference sequence). The CDR3 loop is CASSHPRGGLAGGETQYF. The CDR3 nucleotides are TGTGCCAGCAGCCACCCCCGAGGGGGACTAGCGGGGGGGGAGACCCAGTACTTC.